These T cell receptor beta chains were read from a single sample in a study of blood T cell repertoires in COVID-19. Data came from immunoSEQ multiplex PCR; TCRdb stores just in-frame clones and leaves some out. The table lists 120,000 to 150,000 clones, 88% of them singletons. The source material was peripheral blood. These receptors came from a human donor in a cohort sampled during active COVID-19. CDR3s include the opening cysteine and the closing phenylalanine or tryptophan.

V gene	J gene	CDR3 protein
TRBV24-1	TRBJ2-1	CATSEAVAGSYNEQFF
TRBV11-2	TRBJ2-3	CASSYGQGSSDTQYF
TRBV2	TRBJ2-3	CASYRGPDTQYF
TRBV6-2/TRBV6-3	TRBJ2-5	CASSWGLPLGTQYF
TRBV4-3	TRBJ2-3	CASSQRTGGSTDTQYF
TRBV5-1	TRBJ1-4	CASSGGLTRGFEKLFF
TRBV9	TRBJ2-1	CASSVDGLDGLQFF
TRBV4-2	TRBJ1-6	CASSQGGGGQVNSPLHF
TRBV5-4	TRBJ2-1	CATLGRGEQFF
TRBV11-2	TRBJ1-1	CASSFRQGATEAFF
TRBV6-2/TRBV6-3	TRBJ2-1	CASSPGQRQFF
TRBV3-1/TRBV3-2	TRBJ1-1	CASSQDRDFTMNTEAFF
TRBV19	TRBJ1-1	CASSIMGRSDTEAFF
TRBV29-1	TRBJ2-1	CSVRLAGSYNEQFF
TRBV7-3	TRBJ2-3	CASSLTPGPPTDTQYF
TRBV27	TRBJ2-7	CASRELTSYEQYF
TRBV6-1	TRBJ1-1	CASSEAGTGRTEAFF
TRBV13	TRBJ1-1	CASSLGAGRRTEAFF
TRBV30	TRBJ1-6	CAWRWGPNSPLHF
TRBV28	TRBJ2-1	CASSITGSRVYNEQFF
TRBV29-1	TRBJ1-4	CSAKQGTFEKLFF
TRBV6-2/TRBV6-3	TRBJ2-7	CASSYDSSITYEQYF
TRBV18	TRBJ2-3	CASSPRGLAPSTDTQYF
TRBV19	TRBJ2-7	CASSKFPGQGYYEQYF
TRBV7-3	TRBJ2-7	CASSLRSGVSYEQYF
TRBV7-3	TRBJ2-1	CASSPTRGNEQFF
TRBV27	TRBJ2-6	CASSTPAGANVLTF
TRBV5-1	TRBJ2-3	CASNRDIPTDTQYF
TRBV10-3	TRBJ2-3	CAISDGTSGRMAQYF
TRBV9	TRBJ1-1	CASSVGSGRNTEAFF
TRBV9	TRBJ2-3	CASSETGTSGGAGTDTQYF
TRBV4-3	TRBJ2-7	CASSQDPASGYEQYF
TRBV18	TRBJ2-7	CASSRSYEQYF
TRBV28	TRBJ2-7	CAIGQGASYEQYF
TRBV28	TRBJ2-7	CASSKGTSGNYEQYF
TRBV18	TRBJ2-1	CASSPFGTGSRNEQFF
TRBV7-9	TRBJ1-6	CASSGRDRGNSPLHF
TRBV6-5	TRBJ2-7	CASRRTGRYEQYF
TRBV6-5	TRBJ1-1	CASSFKGHNTEAFF
TRBV5-1	TRBJ2-2	CASSPRGGAVKNTGELFF
TRBV25-1	.	CASSGYDRGYEQYF